What follows are 19 T cell receptor beta chains derived from one specimen sequenced in a study of beta chain features in type 1 diabetes. Findings and caveats of the study: There was a moderate but significant shortening of TCRB CDR3s in all four CD4+ subsets of Type 1 diabetes patients.

The investigators reverse transcribed all of the isolated RNA, so they sequenced expressed TCRB transcripts. Only in-frame clones appear in the TCRdb table, and some are missing; sequencing was by immunoSEQ multiplex PCR. The sample comprises 250,000 to 350,000 clones, about 15% of which are singletons, and roughly 0.015% rests with the top ten. Their antigens remain unidentified. Sequenced material: naive CD4+ T cells from blood. These receptors were obtained from a man aged 18 to 35 with type 1 diabetes.

The chain is built from TRBV30 and TRBJ1-5; D may be TRBD1 (6 bases). V was pared by 5 bases and J by 5 bases, with 13 bases between. The CDR3 runs to 13 residues. Germline CDR1 reads GTSNPN; CDR2 reads SVGIG (reference sequence). The CDR3 region has the DNA TGTGCCTGGGCTACAGGGACCGATCAGCCCCAGCATTTT. This gives the protein CAWATGTDQPQHF.

The chain employs TRBV29-1 and TRBJ2-5; tentative D call: TRBD1 (5 bases). Trimming left V 3 bases short and J 4 bases short, with 12 bases between. The CDR3 runs 13 residues. Germline V gene data show CDR1 as SQVTM and CDR2 as ANQGSEA. The CDR3 DNA follows: TGCAGCGTTGAGGGCAGGGCGAGAGAGACCCAGTACTTC. This codes for CSVEGRARETQYF.

This clone was recorded a few times. The chain carries TRBV28 and TRBJ2-5, with 9 nucleotides matching TRBD2. CDR3 size: 14 residues. J gave up 13 bases and V 3 bases, and 12 bases lay outside the gene matches. CDR1 is MDHEN, CDR2 SYDVKM, per germline. CDR3 sequence reads: CASSLVSSGVPRYF. The CDR3 region has the DNA TGTGCCAGCAGTTTGGTGTCTAGCGGGGTCCCCCGGTACTTC.

This clone has just a few counts. The conserved closing phenylalanine or tryptophan is absent in this CDR3, likely reflecting a read error. Because the CDR3's place on the DNA is in doubt, the DNA is left out and the CDR3 is given as listed by TCRdb. The gene calls are TRBV6-5 and TRBJ2-7; TRBD2, the table's D call, lacks a check against the DNA. Germline V gene sequence: CDR1 MNHEY, CDR2 SVGAGI. 11 amino acids form the CDR3, both terminal residues included. The CDR3 sequence is CASSGGTEPTA.

The J gene is TRBJ2-1, the V gene TRBV7-2; 14 bases map to TRBD2. The germline CDR1 and CDR2 sequences are SGHTA and FQGNSA. The V gene end was trimmed by 4 bases and the J gene end by 2 bases; junction bases not matched to a gene: 7. The CDR3 is 18 residues long. CDR3 protein: CASSSWTSGGRTYNEQFF. CDR3 nucleotide sequence: TGTGCCAGCAGCTCGTGGACTAGCGGGGGGCGGACCTACAATGAGCAGTTCTTC.

This CDR3 is CASTYSRGDTQYF. The CDR3 bases are TGTGCCAGTACGTATTCGCGGGGAGATACGCAGTATTTT. The chain joins TRBV19 to TRBJ2-3, with a tentative D call TRBD2 (6 bases). V was clipped by 7 bases and J by 5 bases, with 13 bases between them. The CDR3 spans 13 residues. Germline V gene lookup returns CDR1 LNHDA and CDR2 SQIVND (reference sequence). Supplemented by reference TRBV19 and TRBJ2-3, the full variable domain reads DGGITQSPKYLFRKEGQNVTLSCEQNLNHDAMYWYRQDPGQGLRLIYYSQIVNDFQKGDIAEGYSVSREKKESFPLTVTSAQKNPTAFYLCASTYSRGDTQYFGPGTRLTVL.

This clone was found a few times. The chain is built from TRBV6-5 and TRBJ2-7; D is possibly TRBD1 (5 bases). The germline V gene has CDR1 MNHEY and CDR2 SVGAGI. CDR3 size: 13 residues. With 5 bases removed from V and 2 bases from J, the gap between germline ends came to 10 bases. The CDR3 spells CASSQGNPYEQYF. CDR3 DNA sequence: TGTGCCAGCAGTCAGGGTAATCCCTACGAGCAGTACTTC.

This clone came up once. Because the CDR3 is missing its conserved closing phenylalanine or tryptophan, this is likely a read error. The limits of the CDR3 on the DNA are not certain, so only TCRdb's listed CDR3 is given. The rearrangement joins TRBV13 to TRBJ1-1. Counting both end residues, the CDR3 totals 14 amino acids. Germline-derived CDR1 and CDR2 are PRHDT and FYEKMQ (reference sequence). The CDR3 loop is CASSLYESPGRWGL.

The chain has TRBV2 and TRBJ1-2, with TRBD1 matching 12 bases. CDR1 is SNHLY, CDR2 FYNNEI, per germline. The CDR3 is 15 amino acids. Trimming at V came to 4 bases and at J to 6 bases, leaving 6 bases not matched to a gene. The DNA of the CDR3 is TGTGCCAGCAGTGCTTATGGGACAGGGGGCGATGGCTACACCTTC. This gives the protein CASSAYGTGGDGYTF. Full variable domain (missing parts from reference TRBV2 and TRBJ1-2): EPEVTQTPSHQVTQMGQEVILRCVPISNHLYFYWYRQILGQKVEFLVSFYNNEISEKSEIFDDQFSVERPDGSNFTLKIRSTKLEDSAMYFCASSAYGTGGDGYTFGSGTRLTVV.

The chain links TRBV4-2 to TRBJ2-7; TRBD2 is a possible D gene (5 bases). Germline assignment: CDR1 LGHNA and CDR2 YNFKEQ. The CDR3 is made up of 17 amino acids. The V gene lost 4 bases and the J gene lost 4 bases, with 23 bases spanning the gap. CDR3 coding DNA: TGTGCCAGCAGCCCACAGTCCCCACAGAGGGCGTGGTACGAGCAGTACTTC. It specifies CASSPQSPQRAWYEQYF.

This clone appeared a few times. This chain joins TRBV7-2 and TRBJ2-5; TRBD1 matches at 7 bases. With 4 bases clipped from V and 2 bases from J, the junction kept 4 bases outside the gene matches. The germline gives CDR1 SGHTA, CDR2 FQGNSA. The CDR3 is 14 amino acids. The CDR3 DNA reads TGTGCCAGCAGCTCTGGGACAGTTCAAGAGACCCAGTACTTC. Protein sequence: CASSSGTVQETQYF.

The chain has TRBV11-3 and TRBJ2-7; D might be TRBD2 (5 bases). The CDR3 has 14 amino acids. Germline V gene data show CDR1 as SGHNT and CDR2 as YENEEA. V lost 5 bases, J lost 1 base, and 12 bases lay in between. The CDR3 loop reads CASSPRTGSYEQYF. The DNA for the CDR3 is TGTGCCAGCAGCCCCCGGACTGGGTCCTACGAGCAGTACTTC.

The DNA for the CDR3 is TGTGCCAGCTCACCTGGAGGACTACCCGTCCTCGGGGCCAACGTCCTGACTTTC. Protein: CASSPGGLPVLGANVLTF. J is TRBJ2-6 and V is TRBV18; D perhaps matches TRBD2 (6 bases). CDR3 length equals 18 residues. Germline loops: CDR1 KGHSH, CDR2 LQKENI. V lost 3 bases and J 4 bases, leaving 19 bases between the germline ends.

This chain uses TRBV7-8 with TRBJ1-2, with TRBD1 matching over 8 bases. Germline V lookup: CDR1 SGHVS, CDR2 FQNEAQ. There are 14 residues in the CDR3. J lost 9 bases, V lost 5 bases, and 11 bases had no gene match. In nucleotides, the CDR3 is TGTGCCAGCAGCCTCAGGACAGGGAGGGAAAGCTACACCTTC. It translates to CASSLRTGRESYTF.

This clone was found a few times. The chain employs TRBV7-9 and TRBJ2-5; D not certain. Looked up from germline, CDR1 is SEHNR and CDR2 is FQNEAQ (reference sequence). The CDR3 has 15 amino acids. Between the trimmed V and J ends, which lost 2 bases and 1 base, there was a span of 11 bases. The CDR3 DNA is TGTGCCAGCAGCTTACTCCTCGCGGCCCAAGAGACCCAGTACTTC. It is translated as CASSLLLAAQETQYF.

As for this clone: Other DNA sequences in this specimen translate into the identical CDR3. The gene calls are TRBV9 and TRBJ2-1; 7 bases agree with TRBD2. The CDR3 consists of 15 residues. Germline V gene data show CDR1 as SGDLS and CDR2 as YYNGEE. After removal of 0 bases from V and 1 base from J, the junction contained 1 base not matched to a gene. CDR3 nucleotide sequence: TGTGCCAGCAGCGTAGGCGGGGGTTCCTACAATGAGCAGTTCTTC. Amino acid sequence: CASSVGGGSYNEQFF.

This clone was counted a few times. The chain uses TRBV11-2 and TRBJ2-3; no clear D gene. This CDR3 comprises 13 residues. V was shortened by 4 bases and J by 2 bases, with 7 bases between the two germline ends. The germline CDR1 and CDR2 sequences are SGHAT and FQNNGV. CDR3 sequence (DNA): TGTGCCAGCAGCTACAGATACACAGATACGCAGTATTTT. This translates into CASSYRYTDTQYF.

This clone was counted between two and nine times. The rearrangement joins TRBV4-3 to TRBJ2-2, with a weak D call TRBD1 (5 bases). CDR3 length: 16 residues. Germline CDR1 reads LGHNA; CDR2 reads YSLEER. Trimming removed 4 bases from V and 3 bases from J, with 15 bases in between. The CDR3 bases are TGCGCCAGCAGCCCCAGGGCCGGATTCGACACCGGGGAGCTGTTTTTT. Its translation is CASSPRAGFDTGELFF.

The table lists this clone with a few counts. The chain recombines TRBV30 with TRBJ1-2; D may be TRBD1 (5 bases). Germline CDR1 is GTSNPN and CDR2 is SVGIG (reference sequence). CDR3 length equals 11 residues. With 3 bases removed from V and 8 bases from J, the gap between germline ends came to 10 bases. The CDR3 DNA reads as TGTGCCTGGAGGGCCAGGGCGGGCTACACCTTC. It yields the protein CAWRARAGYTF.